The 23 T cell receptor beta chains below all came from one sample that was sequenced in a study of beta chain features in type 1 diabetes. Since all of the isolated RNA was reverse transcribed, expressed TCRB transcripts were what got sequenced. Libraries were prepared by immunoSEQ multiplex PCR; TCRdb keeps only in-frame clonotypes and omits some of them. The sample has fewer than 350,000 clones, about 20% seen once. The sample comprised naive CD4+ T cells from blood. All receptors come from a woman under 30 in good health.

V and J are TRBV5-5 and TRBJ2-7; the D is unclear. CDR3 size: 15 residues. V gave up 3 bases and J gave up 4 bases, with 17 bases separating them. Germline V gene sequence: CDR1 SGHKS, CDR2 YYEKEE (reference sequence). CDR3 sequence reads: CASSSLPEDPYEQYF. The CDR3 nucleotides are TGTGCCAGCAGCTCCTTACCCGAGGATCCTTACGAGCAGTACTTC.

The V gene is TRBV19, the J gene TRBJ2-5; TRBD1 matches at 9 bases. J was trimmed by 2 bases and V by 5 bases; bases with no gene match: 6. The CDR3 covers 15 residues. Germline lookup yields CDR1 LNHDA and CDR2 SQIVND (reference sequence). Written as DNA, the CDR3 is TGTGCCAGTAGTCGACGGGACAGGGTACAAGAGACCCAGTACTTC. The encoded protein is CASSRRDRVQETQYF.

This clone was observed a single time. Other nucleotide sequences from this sample produce the same CDR3. V usage is TRBV30 and J usage is TRBJ1-1, with a possible D match to TRBD1 (5 bases). The CDR3 sequence is 12 residues long. V was cut by 8 bases and J by 1 base, with 11 bases left in between. The germline CDR1 and CDR2 sequences are GTSNPN and SVGIG (reference sequence). The CDR3 DNA follows: TGTGCCAGAGACAGAGCGAACACTGAAGCTTTCTTT. Encoded protein: CARDRANTEAFF.

This clone was recorded once. This chain joins TRBV7-6 and TRBJ2-2, with D possibly being TRBD2 (5 bases). The ends were cut back, 0 bases at V and 5 bases at J, with 7 bases in the middle. CDR1 is SGHVS and CDR2 is FNYEAQ in the germline V gene. CDR3 length: 14 amino acids. CDR3 residues: CASSLASGTGELFF. CDR3 nucleotides: TGTGCCAGCAGCTTAGCTTCGGGAACCGGGGAGCTGTTTTTT.

This sequence joins TRBV15 and TRBJ2-7, with D tentatively TRBD2 (5 bases). The germline CDR1 and CDR2 sequences are LNHNV and YYDKDF (reference sequence). CDR3 length: 14 amino acids. V lost 6 bases to trimming and J lost 0 bases, with 12 bases between them. The DNA for the CDR3 is TGTGCCACCAGGAAGGAGGAGAGCTCCTACGAGCAGTACTTC. It specifies CATRKEESSYEQYF.

This clone was counted a few times. This chain joins TRBV7-9 and TRBJ2-1; 7 nucleotides line up with TRBD2. The length of the CDR3 is 15 residues. Trimming took 4 bases from V and 9 from J; bases not matched to a gene: 12. The germline V gene encodes CDR1 SEHNR and CDR2 FQNEAQ (reference sequence). CDR3 region: CASSSPPGGGSEQFF. The CDR3 coding sequence is TGTGCCAGCAGCTCTCCCCCGGGGGGAGGCAGTGAGCAGTTCTTC.

The chain links TRBV11-3 to TRBJ2-7, with TRBD1 as a possible D gene (6 bases). Germline values: CDR1 SGHNT, CDR2 YENEEA. The V end lost 8 bases, the J end lost 5 bases, and 16 bases lay between the germline ends. CDR3 size: 13 residues. The CDR3 coding sequence is TGTGCCAGCGGCCGGGCAGGGGCCCACGAGCAGTACTTC. Protein sequence: CASGRAGAHEQYF.

This clone has just a few counts. Other DNA sequences from this sample encode an identical CDR3 as well. CDR3 sequence (DNA): TGTGCCAGCAGCCGTGAGGACTATGGCTACACCTTC. Translating gives CASSREDYGYTF. The gene calls are TRBV7-9 and TRBJ1-2; no definite D call. CDR3 length: 12 amino acids. Trimming cost V 5 bases and J 3 bases, with 7 bases left between them. Per the germline V gene, CDR1 is SEHNR and CDR2 is FQNEAQ (reference sequence).

The rearrangement links TRBV2 to TRBJ1-6, with 7 bases fitting TRBD1. The CDR3 spans 16 residues. V was clipped by 5 bases and J by 7 bases; unmatched bases: 11. Germline CDR1 is SNHLY and CDR2 is FYNNEI. The CDR3 reads CASSPLQGIMNSPLHF. CDR3 DNA: TGTGCCAGCAGTCCGTTACAGGGGATCATGAATTCACCCCTCCACTTT.

Points on this clone: One end of the junction fails to match germline, which may point to a read error. V and J are TRBV7-7 and TRBJ1-5; no reliable D call. CDR3 length: 13 residues. The germline V gene has CDR1 SSHAT and CDR2 FNYEAQ (reference sequence). CDR3 sequence (DNA): TGTGCTAGCAGCTCCTCCCCAGCGGGGCCCCAGCATTTT. This codes for CASSSSPAGPQHF.

The chain recombines TRBV4-3 with TRBJ1-2; no clear D. Germline CDR1 LGHNA, CDR2 YSLEER. V lost 2 bases, J lost 0 bases, and 10 bases lay in between. The CDR3 sequence is 15 residues long. CDR3: CASSQRGNANYGYTF. CDR3 nucleotides: TGCGCCAGCAGCCAAAGAGGGAATGCTAACTATGGCTACACCTTC.

This clone was detected only a few times. V and J are TRBV18 and TRBJ1-1; D remains unclear. Germline V gene lookup returns CDR1 KGHSH and CDR2 LQKENI. Trimming removed 6 bases from V and 1 base from J, with 6 bases in between. The CDR3 is made up of 12 amino acids. In nucleotides, the CDR3 is TGTGCCAGCTCGAGGGAGAACACTGAAGCTTTCTTT. This gives the protein CASSRENTEAFF.

This chain links TRBV7-9 with TRBJ2-7; 10 bases match TRBD2. Germline CDR1 SEHNR, CDR2 FQNEAQ (reference sequence). The length of the CDR3 is 15 residues. Trimming took 5 bases from V and 0 from J; bases not matched to a gene: 4. For the CDR3, the DNA is TGTGCCAGCAGCACAAGGACTAGCGGCTCCTACGAGCAGTACTTC. It encodes CASSTRTSGSYEQYF.

The rearrangement joins TRBV19 to TRBJ2-7, with D perhaps TRBD2 (5 bases). Germline-derived CDR1 and CDR2 are LNHDA and SQIVND (reference sequence). Trimming left V 4 bases short and J 0 bases short, with 19 bases between. The CDR3 runs 17 residues. CDR3 loop: CASSTRARAWTSYEQYF. The CDR3 nucleotides are TGTGCCAGTAGTACTCGGGCGCGGGCATGGACCTCCTACGAGCAGTACTTC.

The sample holds a few counts of this clone. This chain connects TRBV18 to TRBJ1-2; D not certain. Germline V gives CDR1 KGHSH, CDR2 LQKENI. The V end lost 6 bases, the J end lost 8 bases, and 13 bases lay between the germline ends. The CDR3 sequence is 12 residues long. The DNA of the CDR3 is TGTGCCAGCTCGCCTGACACGGGGGGCTACACCTTC. Its protein is CASSPDTGGYTF.

This chain uses TRBV30 with TRBJ1-5; the match to TRBD1 covers 7 bases. CDR1 GTSNPN and CDR2 SVGIG come from the germline V gene (reference sequence). This CDR3 comprises 14 residues. Unmatched junction bases numbered 4, after V lost 2 bases and J lost 3 bases. In DNA form, the CDR3 reads TGTGCCTGGAGTTCAGGGACAGTCAATCAGCCCCAGCATTTT. Protein product: CAWSSGTVNQPQHF.

The rearrangement uses TRBV4-2 and TRBJ2-1; 9 nucleotides agree with TRBD2. With 4 bases clipped from V and 7 bases from J, the junction kept 11 bases outside the gene matches. CDR1 is LGHNA, CDR2 YNFKEQ, per germline. This CDR3 is 16 amino acids long. CDR3 sequence reads: CASSLSPGLAGNEQFF. The CDR3 nucleotides read TGTGCCAGCAGCCTAAGTCCGGGACTAGCAGGGAATGAGCAGTTCTTC.

This clone was picked up a small number of times. The CDR3 DNA reads as TGTGCCACCAGCAGAGATAGTCGCACCGGGCAGTACTTC. This encodes CATSRDSRTGQYF. The chain uses TRBV15 and TRBJ2-7; the D is unclear. V was shortened by 0 bases and J by 9 bases, with 12 bases between the two germline ends. CDR3 size: 13 residues. Germline V lookup: CDR1 LNHNV, CDR2 YYDKDF (reference sequence).

The chain employs TRBV14 and TRBJ2-3; the match to TRBD2 covers 8 bases. Per germline, CDR1 SGHDN and CDR2 FVKESK. V gave up 2 bases and J gave up 6 bases; unmatched junction bases: 10. CDR3 length: 16 amino acids. The CDR3 loop reads CASSQQGLVVEDTQYF. The CDR3 DNA is TGTGCCAGCAGCCAACAGGGACTAGTAGTTGAGGATACGCAGTATTTT.

This clone was picked up a small number of times. The chain couples TRBV2 to TRBJ2-2; the match to TRBD2 covers 13 bases. Germline CDR1 and CDR2: SNHLY and FYNNEI. The ends lost 10 bases at V and 5 bases at J; junction bases unmatched: 16. CDR3 length: 18 amino acids. Here the CDR3 reads CATLTSGGPSTWTGELFF. The CDR3 nucleotides read TGTGCCACCTTGACTAGCGGGGGGCCATCGACGTGGACCGGGGAGCTGTTTTTT.

This clone has just a few counts. Other DNA sequences in the sample encode the same CDR3. The chain's CDR3 is CASSPQGYEQYF. Here the CDR3 DNA reads TGTGCCAGCAGCCCCCAGGGGTACGAGCAGTACTTC. This chain uses TRBV14 with TRBJ2-7; D is perhaps TRBD1 (6 bases). CDR1 and CDR2 from the germline V gene are SGHDN and FVKESK. This CDR3 comprises 12 residues. Trimming removed 4 bases from V and 4 bases from J, with 8 bases in between. The full variable domain, in which reference TRBV14 and TRBJ2-7 provide the parts outside the CDR3, is EAGVTQFPSHSVIEKGQTVTLRCDPISGHDNLYWYRRVMGKEIKFLLHFVKESKQDESGMPNNRFLAERTGGTYSTLKVQPAELEDSGVYFCASSPQGYEQYFGPGTRLTVT.

In this sample, this clone turned up once. This chain links TRBV4-1 with TRBJ1-2, with 8 bases identical to TRBD1. The germline V gene has CDR1 MGHRA and CDR2 YSYEKL. CDR3 size: 15 residues. V shed 1 base, J shed 5 bases, and the junction held 6 bases outside the gene matches. CDR3 coding DNA: TGCGCCAGCAGCCAAGGCCCTACAGGGGGGTATGGCTACACCTTC. Protein sequence: CASSQGPTGGYGYTF.

This chain joins TRBV4-1 and TRBJ1-5; a weak D match, TRBD1 (5 bases). The CDR3 length is 15 residues. Germline CDR1 reads MGHRA; CDR2 reads YSYEKL. The V end lost 0 bases, the J end lost 1 base, and 7 bases lay between the germline ends. Written as DNA, the CDR3 is TGCGCCAGCAGCCAAGAGACAGAAAGCAATCAGCCCCAGCATTTT. The encoded protein is CASSQETESNQPQHF.